The 10 T cell receptor beta chains listed next were all sequenced from one sample in a study of T cells after yellow fever vaccination (dated by TCRdb to 2018 to 2020). Libraries were built with 5' RACE. Data came from an Illumina NovaSeq 6000. Starting from the raw public reads, TCRdb applied fastp trimming at Q25, assembled clones with MiXCR and retained in-frame beta chains. Rows are unified per CDR3 protein, each entry keeping the most common DNA and genes. The sample yields about 340,000 distinct CDR3 sequences; about 4% were counted once. The leading ten clones occupy roughly 26% of the sample. The treatment or condition tag for this specimen amounts to: live attenuated yellow fever vaccine strain. The sequences come from PBMCs, collected 5 days after the yellow fever booster vaccination. These receptors came from a man aged 18 to 29 who received the YFV17D yellow fever vaccine.

This clonotype appeared many times. The V gene is TRBV10-3, the J gene TRBJ2-7; maybe TRBD1 (6 bases). Germline V CDR1 and CDR2: ENHRY, SYGVKD. Trimming stripped 0 bases from V and 6 bases from J, with 9 bases between. The CDR3 loop spans 13 amino acids. This chain's CDR3 is CAISESGAGEQYV. Here the CDR3 DNA reads TGTGCCATCAGTGAGTCGGGGGCCGGCGAGCAGTACGTC.

This clonotype was observed at least ten times. The chain is built from TRBV9 and TRBJ1-4; D is uncertain. Trimming took 4 bases from V and 16 from J, leaving 20 bases between them. The CDR3 sequence is 13 residues long. Germline-derived CDR1 and CDR2 are SGDLS and YYNGEE. CDR3 sequence: CASSPSPGPTRFF. CDR3 nucleotides: TGTGCCAGCAGCCCGAGCCCGGGCCCTACGAGGTTTTTT.

The CDR3 region has the DNA TGTGCCATCATGGCAGGGGTTCAGACCGGGGAGCTGTTTTTT. Amino acid sequence: CAIMAGVQTGELFF. The chain carries TRBV10-3 and TRBJ2-2, with a weak D call TRBD1 (6 bases). Germline assignment: CDR1 ENHRY and CDR2 SYGVKD. The CDR3 extends over 14 amino acids. Trimming cost V 7 bases and J 5 bases, with 14 bases left between them.

A few counts support this clonotype. This chain connects TRBV6-5 to TRBJ1-2, with TRBD1 as a possible D gene (6 bases). CDR1 is MNHEY and CDR2 is SVGAGI in the germline V gene. This CDR3 contains 13 residues. V lost 2 bases to trimming and J lost 8 bases, with 12 bases between them. The CDR3 nucleotides read TGTGCCAGCAGTTACCACCAGGGGAAAGGCTACACCTTC. As protein: CASSYHQGKGYTF.

This clonotype was detected ten times or more. This chain connects TRBV20-1 to TRBJ2-5; D call uncertain. The V gene lost 0 bases and the J gene lost 2 bases, with 1 base spanning the gap. This CDR3 comprises 11 residues. Germline V gene data show CDR1 as DFQATT and CDR2 as SNEGSKA (reference sequence). The CDR3 DNA sequence: TGCAGTGCTAGAGATCAAGAGACCCAGTACTTC. Translating it yields CSARDQETQYF.

This clonotype was detected a few times. This sequence joins TRBV4-2 and TRBJ1-5; D perhaps matches TRBD1 (5 bases). Germline values: CDR1 LGHNA, CDR2 YNFKEQ. The CDR3 covers 17 residues. The V gene lost 0 bases and the J gene lost 0 bases, with 12 bases spanning the gap. The CDR3 is CASSQDLARASNQPQHF. In nucleotides, the CDR3 is TGTGCCAGCAGCCAAGATCTCGCCAGGGCTAGCAATCAGCCCCAGCATTTT.

The table lists this clonotype with many counts. The chain couples TRBV12-3 or TRBV12-4 to TRBJ1-4; 7 bases align to TRBD1. The CDR3 runs 15 residues. J was trimmed by 4 bases and V by 5 bases; bases with no gene match: 7. The CDR3 DNA is TGTGCCAGCAGTCGCTGGACAGGAAGTAATGAAAAACTGTTTTTT. Translating gives CASSRWTGSNEKLFF.

The V and J genes are TRBV11-2 and TRBJ2-7; 8 positions agree with TRBD2. The CDR3 runs to 14 residues. CDR1 and CDR2 (germline): SGHAT, FQNNGV. V shed 6 bases, J shed 6 bases, and the junction held 10 bases outside the gene matches. CDR3 sequence reads: CASSFEGTSSEQYV. CDR3 DNA: TGTGCCAGCAGTTTTGAAGGGACTAGTTCCGAGCAGTACGTC.

The chain has TRBV20-1 and TRBJ2-7; D remains ambiguous. This CDR3 region has 13 residues. Deletions cut 3 bases from V and 1 base from J, with 10 bases between. CDR1 and CDR2 from the germline V gene are DFQATT and SNEGSKA (reference sequence). The CDR3 nucleotides read TGCAGTGCTAGCGGCCTGGGATCCTACGAGCAGTACTTC. This sequence encodes CSASGLGSYEQYF.

This clonotype was counted a few times. The rearrangement links TRBV6-2 or TRBV6-3 to TRBJ1-1; D not resolved. The germline V gene encodes CDR1 MNHEY and CDR2 SVGEGT. The CDR3 is 10 residues long. Trimming pared 3 bases from V and 11 bases from J, leaving 7 bases between. The CDR3, as DNA: TGTGCCAGCAGTTATAAGGCGGCTTTCTTT. This sequence encodes CASSYKAAFF.